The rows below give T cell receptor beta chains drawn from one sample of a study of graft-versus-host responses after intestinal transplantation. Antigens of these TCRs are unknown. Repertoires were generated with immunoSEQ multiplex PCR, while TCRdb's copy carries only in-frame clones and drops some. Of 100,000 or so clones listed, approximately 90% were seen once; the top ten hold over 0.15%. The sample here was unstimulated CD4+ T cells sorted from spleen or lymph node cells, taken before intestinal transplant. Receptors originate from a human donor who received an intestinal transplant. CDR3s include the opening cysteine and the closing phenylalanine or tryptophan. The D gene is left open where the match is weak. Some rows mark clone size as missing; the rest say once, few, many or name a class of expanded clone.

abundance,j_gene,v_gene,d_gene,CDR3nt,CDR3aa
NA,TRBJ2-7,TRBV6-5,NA,TGTGCCAGCAGTGTCACAGGGATGGATCGCGAGCAGTACTTC,CASSVTGMDREQYF
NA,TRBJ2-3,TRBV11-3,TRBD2,TGTGCCAGCAGCTCCTCACGGGGGGCAGATACGCAGTATTTT,CASSSSRGADTQYF
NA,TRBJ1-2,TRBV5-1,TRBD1,TGCGCCAGCAGCGGGTCACAGGGGGCCTATGGCTACACCTTC,CASSGSQGAYGYTF
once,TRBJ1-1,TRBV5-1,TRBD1,TGCGCCAGCAGCATCGGACAGGGGCCGGATTCGACTTTCTTT,CASSIGQGPDSTFF
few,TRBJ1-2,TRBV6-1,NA,TGTGCCAGCAGTGAAGAGGGGGAGAATGGCTACACCTTC,CASSEEGENGYTF
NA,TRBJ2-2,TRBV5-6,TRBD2,TGTGCCAGCAGCATCCGGACTAGCGGGAACACCGGGGAGCTGTTTTTT,CASSIRTSGNTGELFF
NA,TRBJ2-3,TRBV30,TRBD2,TGTGCCGGGAGGGGACGGGGGGGCAAGTCTAGCACAGATACGCAGTATTTT,CAGRGRGGKSSTDTQYF
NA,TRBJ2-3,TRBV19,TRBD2,TGTGCCAGTAGTCTTAGCGGGGGGGCATTGGCAGATACGCAGTATTTT,CASSLSGGALADTQYF
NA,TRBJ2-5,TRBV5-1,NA,TGCGCCAGCAGCACCGAGGGACTTCAAGAGACCCAGTACTTC,CASSTEGLQETQYF
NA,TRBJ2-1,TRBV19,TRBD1,TGTGCCAGTAGTAGGACAGGGGAAGGGTACAATGAGCAGTTCTTC,CASSRTGEGYNEQFF
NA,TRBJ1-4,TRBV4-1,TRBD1,TGCGCCAGCAGCCAAGAGGGACAGGGTGAAAAACTGTTTTTT,CASSQEGQGEKLFF
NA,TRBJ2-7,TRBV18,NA,TGTGCCAGCTCACCCGATCAGTCCTACGAGCAGTACTTC,CASSPDQSYEQYF
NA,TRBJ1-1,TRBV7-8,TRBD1,TGTGCCAGCAGCCCCAGGACAGGGCGGGTCACTGAAGCTTTCTTT,CASSPRTGRVTEAFF
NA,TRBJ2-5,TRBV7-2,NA,TGTGCCAGCAGCTTCCAGGCGGGCCAAGAGACCCAGTACTTC,CASSFQAGQETQYF
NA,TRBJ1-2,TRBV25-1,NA,TGTGCCAGCGCCCGGCAGGGGTATGGCTACACCTTC,CASARQGYGYTF
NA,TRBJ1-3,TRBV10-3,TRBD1,TGTGCCAGCCGAGGACAGGGGGCGAACACCATATATTTT,CASRGQGANTIYF
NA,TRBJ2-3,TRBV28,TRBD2,TGTGCCAGCAGTACCCGGACTAGCGGCCTTAGCACAGATACGCAGTATTTT,CASSTRTSGLSTDTQYF
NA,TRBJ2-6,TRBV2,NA,TGTGCCAGCAACGCGGGCCTGACTGGGGCCAACGTCCTGACTTTC,CASNAGLTGANVLTF
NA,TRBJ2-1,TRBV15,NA,TGTGCCACCAGCAGAGGACAGGTATACAATGAGCAGTTCTTC,CATSRGQVYNEQFF
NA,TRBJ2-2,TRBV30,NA,TGTGCCTGGAGGAGACAGCAGAACACCGGGGAGCTGTTTTTT,CAWRRQQNTGELFF
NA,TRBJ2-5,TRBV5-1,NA,TGCGCCAGCAGCTTGGGTCCTGGGGGGGCACAAGAGACCCAGTACTTC,CASSLGPGGAQETQYF
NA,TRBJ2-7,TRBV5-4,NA,TGTGCCAGCAGCGCCGTTGTATCAGGGGCCCCCTACGAGCAGTACTTC,CASSAVVSGAPYEQYF
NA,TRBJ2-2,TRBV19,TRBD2,TGTGCCAGTAGAAGACTAGCGGGAGGTACCGGGGAGCTGTTTTTT,CASRRLAGGTGELFF
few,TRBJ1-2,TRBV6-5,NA,TGTGCCAGCAGTTACACAGGGAGTGGCTACACCTTC,CASSYTGSGYTF
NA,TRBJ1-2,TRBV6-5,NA,TGTGCCAGCAGTTACACGGGGGGTCCGGATGGCTACACCTTC,CASSYTGGPDGYTF
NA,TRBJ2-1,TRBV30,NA,TGTGCCTGGGGGGGCAGAAATGAGCAGTTCTTC,CAWGGRNEQFF
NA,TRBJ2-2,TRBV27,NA,TGTGCCAGCAGGAGGGCGGCAAACACCGGGGAGCTGTTTTTT,CASRRAANTGELFF
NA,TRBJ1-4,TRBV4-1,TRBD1,TGCGCCAGCAGCCAGGACAGGGCTAATGAAAAACTGTTTTTT,CASSQDRANEKLFF
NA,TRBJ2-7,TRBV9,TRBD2,TGTGCCAGCAGCGTGGGCGGGAGTTCCTACGAGCAGTACTTC,CASSVGGSSYEQYF
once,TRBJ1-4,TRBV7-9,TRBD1,TGTGCCAGCAGCTTGACAGGGACCACCGGAGAAAAACTGTTTTTT,CASSLTGTTGEKLFF
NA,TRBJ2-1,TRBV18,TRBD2,TGTGCCAGCTCGCCGACTAGCTTCTCGGCGGGCAATGAGCAATTCTTC,CASSPTSFSAGNEQFF
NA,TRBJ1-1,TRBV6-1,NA,TGTGCCAGCAGTGAAGCTTACGGTTTGAACACTGAAGCTTTCTTT,CASSEAYGLNTEAFF
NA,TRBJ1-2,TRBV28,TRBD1,TGTGCCAGCAGTTCACCAAGGGACAGGGGGAACTATGGCTACACCTTC,CASSSPRDRGNYGYTF
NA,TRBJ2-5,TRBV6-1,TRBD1,TGTGCCAGCAGTGAGCAGACAGGGGCCGGGGAGACCCAGTACTTC,CASSEQTGAGETQYF
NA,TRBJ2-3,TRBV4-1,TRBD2,TGCGCCAGCAGCCAAGATCTAGCGGGAGTAGTGGATACGCAGTATTTT,CASSQDLAGVVDTQYF
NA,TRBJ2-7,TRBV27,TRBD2,TGTGCCAGCAGGGGGAGGGAGAAGCACTACGAGCAGTACTTC,CASRGREKHYEQYF
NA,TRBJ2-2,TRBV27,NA,TGTGCCAGCAGGCGGTTCGCGAACACCGGGGAGCTGTTTTTT,CASRRFANTGELFF
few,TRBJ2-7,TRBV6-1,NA,TGTGCCAGCAGTGAAGAGCCAGGGGTTACCTACGAGCAGTACTTC,CASSEEPGVTYEQYF
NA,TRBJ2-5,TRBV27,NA,TGTGCCAGCAGTCACAGCTTATTACAAGAGACCCAGTACTTC,CASSHSLLQETQYF
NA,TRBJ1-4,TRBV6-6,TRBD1,TGTGCCAGCAGTCCGGGACAGGGCCCCGAAAAACTGTTTTTT,CASSPGQGPEKLFF
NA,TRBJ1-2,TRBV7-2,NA,TGTGCCAGCAGCCGCGGACAATTCTATGGCTACACCTTC,CASSRGQFYGYTF
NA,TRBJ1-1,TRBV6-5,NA,TGTGCCAGCAGTTACCTATCGGGGGGTGAAGCTTTCTTT,CASSYLSGGEAFF
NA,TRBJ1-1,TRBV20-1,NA,TGCAGTGCTCCACTAAACACTGAAGCTTTCTTT,CSAPLNTEAFF
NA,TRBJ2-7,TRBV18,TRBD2,TGTGCCAGCTCACCGATCGGGAGGGCCGAGCAGTACTTC,CASSPIGRAEQYF
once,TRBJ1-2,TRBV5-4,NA,TGTGCCAGCAGCCCCGACTCTAACTATGGCTACACCTTC,CASSPDSNYGYTF
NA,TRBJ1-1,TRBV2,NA,TGTGCCAGCAGTGTGGAAGGGGGGGATGCTTTCTTT,CASSVEGGDAFF
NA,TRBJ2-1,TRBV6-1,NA,TGTGCCAGCTCTCCTGTTTCGTTCTCCTACAATGAGCAGTTCTTC,CASSPVSFSYNEQFF
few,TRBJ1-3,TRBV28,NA,TGTGCCAGCACCCTGGACAGCTCTGGAAACACCATATATTTT,CASTLDSSGNTIYF